These T cell receptor beta chains were read from a single sample in a study of shared clonotypes between healthy human individuals. Generated by immunoSEQ multiplex PCR, the TCRdb table keeps only in-frame clones and is missing some. The sample includes about 2.3 million clones, more than 80% seen only once; the top ten take 0.39%. Sequences were obtained from naive CD4+ T cells from PBMCs. The receptors come from a man between 18 and 29 years old in good health. Some clones in this sample may be carry-over from other donors' samples. Each CDR3 is given with its conserved first and last residue. A D gene is named only where the DNA matches it firmly. Size is omitted from some rows. Given values are once, few, many or a class for expanded clones.

DNA | CDR3 | V | size | J | D
TGTGCCAGCAGCCCGACAGGGGGCGAGACAGATACGCAGTATTTT | CASSPTGGETDTQYF | TRBV7-3 | - | TRBJ2-3 | TRBD1
TGTGCCAGCAGTTTATGGGACGCGGTGGCTTGGAACACTGAAGCTTTCTTT | CASSLWDAVAWNTEAFF | TRBV28 | - | TRBJ1-1 | -
TGTGCCAGCAGCTTGGGGGCCTCGGGGGAGACCCAGTACTTC | CASSLGASGETQYF | TRBV5-4 | once | TRBJ2-5 | -
TGTGCCAGCCGCGGGGATCAATATCCCCAAGAGACCCAGTACTTC | CASRGDQYPQETQYF | TRBV11-2 | - | TRBJ2-5 | -
TGTGCCAGCAGCCCGAGGAGTAGCGGGGCGAACACCGGGGAGCTGTTTTTT | CASSPRSSGANTGELFF | TRBV5-4 | once | TRBJ2-2 | TRBD2
TGTGCCAGCAGACCTCAGACCCGGGTGGGCACTGAAGCTTTCTTT | CASRPQTRVGTEAFF | TRBV9 | - | TRBJ1-1 | -
TGTGCCAGCTCACCACCGTCTGGCGAGCAGTTCTTC | CASSPPSGEQFF | TRBV18 | - | TRBJ2-1 | -
TGTGCCAGCTCACCACTTATTAGCGAGGCGGACGAGCAGTACTTC | CASSPLISEADEQYF | TRBV18 | - | TRBJ2-7 | -
TGTGCCAGCAGCCCCTACACAGATACGCAGTATTTT | CASSPYTDTQYF | TRBV9 | - | TRBJ2-3 | -
TGTGCCAGCAGCTTGGTATTTCAGCCCCAGCATTTT | CASSLVFQPQHF | TRBV5-8 | - | TRBJ1-5 | -
TGTGCCAGCAGTTCGACGGGACAGGGTGACTATGGCTACACCTTC | CASSSTGQGDYGYTF | TRBV28 | - | TRBJ1-2 | TRBD1
TGTGCCACCAGCAGAGCCGGGGCCCAAAGGAACACTGAAGCTTTCTTT | CATSRAGAQRNTEAFF | TRBV15 | - | TRBJ1-1 | -
TGTGCCGGTCGGGACAACCAAGAGACCCAGTACTTC | CAGRDNQETQYF | TRBV2 | - | TRBJ2-5 | -
TGTGCCAGCAGGTACACAGGGGACAAAGCTTTCTTT | CASRYTGDKAFF | TRBV2 | - | TRBJ1-1 | TRBD1
TGTGCCAGCAGTTTAGAAGGGGCCACAGATACGCAGTATTTT | CASSLEGATDTQYF | TRBV27 | - | TRBJ2-3 | -
TGTGCCAGCAACCCACACGGGGGTAGCAATCAGCCCCAGCATTTT | CASNPHGGSNQPQHF | TRBV28 | few | TRBJ1-5 | -
TGTGCCAGCAGGGATGAGGGGGCGCCGGGTGGCTACACCTTC | CASRDEGAPGGYTF | TRBV6-5 | - | TRBJ1-2 | TRBD1
TGTGCCAGTAGTATGTCTGGCAACTCTGGGGCCAACGTCCTGACTTTC | CASSMSGNSGANVLTF | TRBV19 | - | TRBJ2-6 | -
TGTGCCAGCAGCTCTTGGGGGACTAGCGGAGGCACAGATACGCAGTATTTT | CASSSWGTSGGTDTQYF | TRBV5-4 | - | TRBJ2-3 | TRBD2
TGTGCCTGGAGTAGGGGGGGATCTGGAAACACCATATATTTT | CAWSRGGSGNTIYF | TRBV30 | - | TRBJ1-3 | -
TGTGCCTGGAGTCTGGACCGCGTGATAGGTTTCAATGAGCAGTTCTTC | CAWSLDRVIGFNEQFF | TRBV30 | - | TRBJ2-1 | -
TGTGCCAGCAGCTACCGAGGTGGACAGCCCCAGCATTTT | CASSYRGGQPQHF | TRBV27 | - | TRBJ1-5 | -
TGTGCCAGCCAAAGGGGGGGCAGGGAGACCCAGTACTTC | CASQRGGRETQYF | TRBV28 | - | TRBJ2-5 | -
TGTGCCAGCAGCTTAAGGGACATCGGCACCGGGGAGCTGTTTTTT | CASSLRDIGTGELFF | TRBV7-2 | - | TRBJ2-2 | -
TGTGCCAGTAGTATTATGTCGACTAGCGTGTACGAGCAGTACTTC | CASSIMSTSVYEQYF | TRBV19 | - | TRBJ2-7 | TRBD2
TGTGCCAGCGTACTTGGGACTGAAGCTTTCTTT | CASVLGTEAFF | TRBV14 | few | TRBJ1-1 | -
TGTGCCAGTAGTGGTTGGACAGGGAAAAGCACAGATACGCAGTATTTT | CASSGWTGKSTDTQYF | TRBV19 | - | TRBJ2-3 | TRBD1
TGCGCCAGCAGCTTTGGAGGGGCCTCGGGAAACACCATATATTTT | CASSFGGASGNTIYF | TRBV5-1 | - | TRBJ1-3 | -
TGTGCCAGCAGCTTGGGGGGTCGCAATCAGCCCCAGCATTTT | CASSLGGRNQPQHF | TRBV5-4 | - | TRBJ1-5 | -
TGTGCCAGCAGCTTTTCTTCAGTAAACACCGGGGAGCTGTTTTTT | CASSFSSVNTGELFF | TRBV7-9 | - | TRBJ2-2 | -
TGTGCCAGCAGTGACCTAGACCCGTATAGCAATCAGCCCCAGCATTTT | CASSDLDPYSNQPQHF | TRBV2 | - | TRBJ1-5 | -
TGTGCCAGTGATCGTCCCGGGCCAGGGGAGGCCCAGTACTTC | CASDRPGPGEAQYF | TRBV6-1 | - | TRBJ2-5 | -
TGCAGCGTTGCTACAGGGGGCGCCCCCCCCTTGAATGGCTACACCTTC | CSVATGGAPPLNGYTF | TRBV29-1 | - | TRBJ1-2 | TRBD1
TGTGCCTGGAGTCGGGGGGCTCCCGCCTACGAGCAGTACTTC | CAWSRGAPAYEQYF | TRBV30 | - | TRBJ2-7 | -
TGCGCCAGCAGCTTGGTTGGACGTACGGGTGGGGAGCTGTTTTTT | CASSLVGRTGGELFF | TRBV5-1 | - | TRBJ2-2 | -
TGTGCCAGCTCACCAGCGACTAGCGGGGGGGTCTACGAGCAGTACTTC | CASSPATSGGVYEQYF | TRBV18 | - | TRBJ2-7 | TRBD2
TGTGCCAGCAGTTGGGACAGGGCCCTCGGGGAGCTGTTTTTT | CASSWDRALGELFF | TRBV28 | - | TRBJ2-2 | TRBD1
TGTGCCAGCAGCTTTTCCGGGACAGAACAAGAGACCCAGTACTTC | CASSFSGTEQETQYF | TRBV7-7 | - | TRBJ2-5 | TRBD1
TGTGCCAGCAGGCCAGCGGGAGTGTACCGCGAGCAGTACTTC | CASRPAGVYREQYF | TRBV27 | - | TRBJ2-7 | TRBD2
TGCGCCAGCAGCGTGGTGGGTAGGAGGGGCTCCTACGAGCAGTACTTC | CASSVVGRRGSYEQYF | TRBV10-1 | - | TRBJ2-7 | -
TGTGCCAGTACGGGACAGCTGAACAATGAGCAGTTCTTC | CASTGQLNNEQFF | TRBV19 | - | TRBJ2-1 | TRBD1
TGTGCCAGCAGCCCGGGACAGAGCTCTGGAAACACCATATATTTT | CASSPGQSSGNTIYF | TRBV2 | - | TRBJ1-3 | TRBD1
TGTGCCAGCAAGAGACAGGGATCGAACACTGAAGCTTTCTTT | CASKRQGSNTEAFF | TRBV2 | few | TRBJ1-1 | TRBD1
TGTGCCAGTGCGCTAGCGGTTAATAGGGACACCGGGGAGCTGTTTTTT | CASALAVNRDTGELFF | TRBV19 | - | TRBJ2-2 | TRBD2
TGTGCCAGCAGGGTTCCCGGTTACGAGCAGTACTTC | CASRVPGYEQYF | TRBV28 | - | TRBJ2-7 | -
TGTGCCAGCAGTAAGAGTGGGTCGGAGACAGATACGCAGTATTTT | CASSKSGSETDTQYF | TRBV2 | - | TRBJ2-3 | -
TGTGCCAGCAGTGCCCAGGGGGCTGGGGGCACTGAAGCTTTCTTT | CASSAQGAGGTEAFF | TRBV28 | - | TRBJ1-1 | TRBD1
TGTGCCAGCAGCTTGACGGCTGCCCGTGAGACCCAGTACTTC | CASSLTAARETQYF | TRBV5-3 | - | TRBJ2-5 | -
TGTGCCAGCAGCGTCTTGGGGACTAGCGGTAATGAGCAGTTCTTC | CASSVLGTSGNEQFF | TRBV9 | once | TRBJ2-1 | TRBD2
TGTGCCAGCAGTGAACGTTGGGGCCCGCCCGGGGAGCTGTTTTTT | CASSERWGPPGELFF | TRBV6-1 | - | TRBJ2-2 | -
TGTGCCAGCACCTGGCGCTCTGGAAACACCATATATTTT | CASTWRSGNTIYF | TRBV28 | few | TRBJ1-3 | -
TGTGCCAGTAGTATCCCCCGCCAGAACACAGATACGCAGTATTTT | CASSIPRQNTDTQYF | TRBV19 | - | TRBJ2-3 | -
TGTGCCAGCAGTTACTTTGGGGGGAACTATGGCTACACCTTC | CASSYFGGNYGYTF | TRBV6-5 | - | TRBJ1-2 | -
TGTGCCTGGATAGGCGGGATCTCCTACGAGCAGTACTTC | CAWIGGISYEQYF | TRBV30 | once | TRBJ2-7 | -
TGCGCCAGCAGCCCGGTAATGGCAGGGGTGAACACTGAAGCTTTCTTT | CASSPVMAGVNTEAFF | TRBV4-3 | - | TRBJ1-1 | -